This TCR beta chain was sequenced during a study of cytomegalovirus exposure and HLA in healthy donors. General study findings and limits: Reportedly, TCR beta sequences accurately predicted HLA-A and HLA-B alleles in most subjects.

Germline V lookup: CDR1 SGHVS, CDR2 FNYEAQ. After removal of 2 bases from V and 0 bases from J, the junction contained 4 bases not matched to a gene. CDR3 size: 15 residues. The PCR was carried out with 60 Vbeta primers and 13 Jbeta primers. TCRdb's table, derived via immunoSEQ multiplex PCR, lists solely in-frame clones and lacks some. The listing records approximately 38,000 clones. In the case of this clone: The target antigen is unknown.

Sequencing input: PBMCs. This sequence joins TRBV7-6 and TRBJ2-7; 7 bases align to TRBD1. The sequence came from a human donor in good health. For the CDR3, the DNA is TGTGCCAGCAGCTTAAAGCCAGGGGGCTCCTACGAGCAGTACTTC. Protein product: CASSLKPGGSYEQYF.